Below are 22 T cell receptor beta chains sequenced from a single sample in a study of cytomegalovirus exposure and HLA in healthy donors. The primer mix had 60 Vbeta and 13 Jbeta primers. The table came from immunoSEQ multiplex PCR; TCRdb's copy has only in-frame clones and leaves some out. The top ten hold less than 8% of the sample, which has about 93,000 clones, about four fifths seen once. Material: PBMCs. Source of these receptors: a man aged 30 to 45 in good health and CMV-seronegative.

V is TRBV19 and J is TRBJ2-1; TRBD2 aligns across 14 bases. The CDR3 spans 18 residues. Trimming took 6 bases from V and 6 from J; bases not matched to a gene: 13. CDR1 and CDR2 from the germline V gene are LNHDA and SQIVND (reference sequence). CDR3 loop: CASSPTGTSGRWGNEQFF. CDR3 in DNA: TGTGCCAGTAGCCCAACCGGGACTAGCGGGAGATGGGGCAATGAGCAGTTCTTC.

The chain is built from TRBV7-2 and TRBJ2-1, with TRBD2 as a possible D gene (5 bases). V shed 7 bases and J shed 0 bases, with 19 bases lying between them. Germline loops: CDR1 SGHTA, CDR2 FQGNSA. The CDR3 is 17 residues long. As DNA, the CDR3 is TGTGCCAGCATGATCCCAATCGGGGAGAGCTCCTACAATGAGCAGTTCTTC. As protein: CASMIPIGESSYNEQFF.

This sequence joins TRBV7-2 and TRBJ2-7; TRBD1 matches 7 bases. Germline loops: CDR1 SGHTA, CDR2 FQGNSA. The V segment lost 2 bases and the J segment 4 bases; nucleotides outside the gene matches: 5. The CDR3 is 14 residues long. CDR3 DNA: TGTGCCAGCAGCTTAAACAGGGGAAGGTACGAGCAGTACTTC. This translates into CASSLNRGRYEQYF.

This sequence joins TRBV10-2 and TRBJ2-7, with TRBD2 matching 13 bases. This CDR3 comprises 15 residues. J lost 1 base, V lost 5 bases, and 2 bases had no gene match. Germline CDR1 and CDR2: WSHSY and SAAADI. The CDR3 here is CASSRTSGSSYEQYF. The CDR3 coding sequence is TGCGCCAGCAGTAGGACTAGCGGGAGTTCCTACGAGCAGTACTTC.

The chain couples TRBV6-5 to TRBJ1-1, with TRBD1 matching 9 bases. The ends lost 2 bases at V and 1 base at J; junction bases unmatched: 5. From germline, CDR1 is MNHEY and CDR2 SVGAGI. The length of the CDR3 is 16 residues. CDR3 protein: CASSYTGTGWNTEAFF. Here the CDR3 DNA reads TGTGCCAGCAGTTACACCGGGACAGGGTGGAACACTGAAGCTTTCTTT.

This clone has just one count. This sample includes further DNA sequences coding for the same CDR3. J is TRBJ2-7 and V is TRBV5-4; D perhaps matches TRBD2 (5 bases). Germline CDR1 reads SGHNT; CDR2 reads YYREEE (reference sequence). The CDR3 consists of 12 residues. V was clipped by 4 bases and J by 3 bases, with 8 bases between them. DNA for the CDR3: TGTGCCAGCAGCCTCCGGGGCTACGAGCAGTACTTC. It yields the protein CASSLRGYEQYF.

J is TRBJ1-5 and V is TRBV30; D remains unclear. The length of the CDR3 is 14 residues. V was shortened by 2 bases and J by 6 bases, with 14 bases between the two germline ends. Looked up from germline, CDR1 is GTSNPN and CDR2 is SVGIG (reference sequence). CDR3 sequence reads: CAWSSSGFPQPQHF. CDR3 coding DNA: TGTGCCTGGAGTTCTTCCGGGTTTCCTCAGCCCCAGCATTTT.

Written as DNA, the CDR3 is TGTGCCAGCAGCCAAATTACCCGGTACAATGAGCAGTTCTTC. Encoded protein: CASSQITRYNEQFF. The V call is TRBV5-6, the J call TRBJ2-1, with D unclear. The germline gives CDR1 SGHDT, CDR2 YYEEEE. With 4 bases removed from V and 4 bases from J, the gap between germline ends came to 12 bases. The CDR3 runs 14 residues.

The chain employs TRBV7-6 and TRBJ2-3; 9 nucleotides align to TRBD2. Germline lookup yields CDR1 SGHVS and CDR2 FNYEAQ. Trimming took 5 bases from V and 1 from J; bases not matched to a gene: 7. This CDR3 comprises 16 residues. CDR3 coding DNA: TGTGCCAGCAGCCGTCTAGCGGGAATCCGCACAGATACGCAGTATTTT. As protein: CASSRLAGIRTDTQYF.

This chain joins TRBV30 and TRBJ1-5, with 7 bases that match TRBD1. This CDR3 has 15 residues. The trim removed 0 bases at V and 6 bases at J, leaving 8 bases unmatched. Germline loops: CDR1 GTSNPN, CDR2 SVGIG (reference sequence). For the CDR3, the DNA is TGTGCCTGGAGTGTAGGGAGAACAGGGGTTCAGCCCCAGCATTTT. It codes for CAWSVGRTGVQPQHF.

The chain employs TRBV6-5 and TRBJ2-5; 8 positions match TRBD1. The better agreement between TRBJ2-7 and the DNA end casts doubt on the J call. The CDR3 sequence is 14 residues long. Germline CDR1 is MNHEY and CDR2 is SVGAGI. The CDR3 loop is CASRGDRTSYEQYF. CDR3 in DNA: TGTGCCAGCAGAGGGGACAGGACTTCCTACGAGCAGTACTTC.

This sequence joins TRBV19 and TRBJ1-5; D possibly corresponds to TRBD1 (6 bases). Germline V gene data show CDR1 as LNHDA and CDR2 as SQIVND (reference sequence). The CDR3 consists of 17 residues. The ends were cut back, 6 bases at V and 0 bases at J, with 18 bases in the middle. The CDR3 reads CASRTTGTQNSNQPQHF. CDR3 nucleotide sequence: TGTGCCAGTAGAACTACCGGGACACAGAATAGCAATCAGCCCCAGCATTTT. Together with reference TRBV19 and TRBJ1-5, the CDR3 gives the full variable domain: DGGITQSPKYLFRKEGQNVTLSCEQNLNHDAMYWYRQDPGQGLRLIYYSQIVNDFQKGDIAEGYSVSREKKESFPLTVTSAQKNPTAFYLCASRTTGTQNSNQPQHFGDGTRLSIL.

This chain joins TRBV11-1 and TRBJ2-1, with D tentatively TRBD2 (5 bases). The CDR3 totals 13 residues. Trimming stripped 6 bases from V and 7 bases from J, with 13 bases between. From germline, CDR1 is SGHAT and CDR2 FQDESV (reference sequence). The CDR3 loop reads CASSRGQVNEQFF. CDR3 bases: TGTGCCAGCAGTCGAGGGCAAGTAAATGAGCAGTTCTTC.

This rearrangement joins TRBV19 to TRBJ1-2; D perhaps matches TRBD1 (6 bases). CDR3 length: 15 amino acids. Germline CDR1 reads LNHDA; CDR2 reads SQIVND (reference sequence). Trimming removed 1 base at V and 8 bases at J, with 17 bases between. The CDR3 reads CASSIGTAAAEGYTF. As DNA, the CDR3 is TGTGCCAGTAGTATAGGGACAGCTGCGGCAGAGGGCTACACCTTC.

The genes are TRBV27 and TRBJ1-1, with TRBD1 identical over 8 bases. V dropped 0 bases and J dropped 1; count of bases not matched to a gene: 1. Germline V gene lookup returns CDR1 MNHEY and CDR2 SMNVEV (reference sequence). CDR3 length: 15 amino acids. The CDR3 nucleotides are TGTGCCAGCAGTTTATCCGGGACAGGGAACACTGAAGCTTTCTTT. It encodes CASSLSGTGNTEAFF.

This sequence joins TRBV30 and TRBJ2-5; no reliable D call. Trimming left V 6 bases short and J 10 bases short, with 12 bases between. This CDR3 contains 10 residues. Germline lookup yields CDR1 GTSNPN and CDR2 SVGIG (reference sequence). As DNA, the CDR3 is TGTGCCTGCGATCGGGTAGACCAGTACTTC. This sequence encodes CACDRVDQYF.

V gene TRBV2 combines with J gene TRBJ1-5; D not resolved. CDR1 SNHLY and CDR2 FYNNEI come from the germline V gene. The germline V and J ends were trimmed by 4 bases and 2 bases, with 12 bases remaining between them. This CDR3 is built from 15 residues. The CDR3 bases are TGTGCCAGCAGTGTTGCCCGGGAGGGCAATCAGCCCCAGCATTTT. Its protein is CASSVAREGNQPQHF.

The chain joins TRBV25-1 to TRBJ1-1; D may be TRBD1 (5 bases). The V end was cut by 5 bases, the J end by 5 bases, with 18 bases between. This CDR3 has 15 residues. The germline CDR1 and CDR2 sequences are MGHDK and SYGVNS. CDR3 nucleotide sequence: TGTGCCAGCAGTTCTAACCGCCTGGGGCGGACTGAAGCTTTCTTT. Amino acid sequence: CASSSNRLGRTEAFF.

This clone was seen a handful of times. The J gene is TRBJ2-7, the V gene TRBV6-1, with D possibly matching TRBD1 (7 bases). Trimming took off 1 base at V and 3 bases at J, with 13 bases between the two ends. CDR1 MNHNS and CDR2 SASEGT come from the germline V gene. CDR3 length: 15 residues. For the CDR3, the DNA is TGTGCCAGCAGTGAAGAGGGGGCGGGGAACTACGAGCAGTACTTC. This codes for CASSEEGAGNYEQYF.

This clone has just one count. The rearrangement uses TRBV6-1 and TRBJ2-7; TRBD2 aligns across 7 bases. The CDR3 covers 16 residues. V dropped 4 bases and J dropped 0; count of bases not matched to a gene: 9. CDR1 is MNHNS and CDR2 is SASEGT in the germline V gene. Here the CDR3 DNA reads TGTGCCAGCAGTGGCAGTGGGGAGGGATCCTCCTACGAGCAGTACTTC. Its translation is CASSGSGEGSSYEQYF.

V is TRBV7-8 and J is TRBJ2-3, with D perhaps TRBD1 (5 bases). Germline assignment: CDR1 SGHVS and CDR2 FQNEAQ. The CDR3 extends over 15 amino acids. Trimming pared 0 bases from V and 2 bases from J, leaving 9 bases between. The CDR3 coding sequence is TGTGCCAGCAGCTTAGCACAGGTGATCACAGATACGCAGTATTTT. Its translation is CASSLAQVITDTQYF.

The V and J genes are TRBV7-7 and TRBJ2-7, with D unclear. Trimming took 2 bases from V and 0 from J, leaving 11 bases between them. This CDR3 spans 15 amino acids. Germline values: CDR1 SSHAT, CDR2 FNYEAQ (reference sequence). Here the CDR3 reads CASSLRVGSSYEQYF. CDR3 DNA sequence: TGTGCCAGCAGCTTACGGGTCGGCAGCTCCTACGAGCAGTACTTC.